Below, 24 T cell receptor beta chains from the same sample are listed, as sequenced in a study of blood T cell repertoires in COVID-19. Using immunoSEQ multiplex PCR, the repertoire was profiled, and TCRdb retains in-frame clones only, with some absent. The data contain over 150,000 clones, roughly 87% of them seen just once; the ten biggest clones take up 5.5% to 8.5%. The sample comprised PBMCs or T cells enriched from blood (not recorded which). The receptors were gathered from a woman between 50 and 59 years old who had recovered from COVID-19.

The chain links TRBV19 to TRBJ2-7; 8 positions agree with TRBD1. The CDR3 covers 15 residues. V lost 5 bases and J lost 0; bases outside the gene matches: 6. CDR1 and CDR2 (germline): LNHDA, SQIVND (reference sequence). CDR3 DNA: TGTGCCAGTAGTGGACAGGGACGCCTCTCCTACGAGCAGTACTTC. Translating it yields CASSGQGRLSYEQYF.

This chain joins TRBV7-2 and TRBJ1-1; TRBD1 aligns across 8 bases. V shed 1 base and J 5 bases; nucleotides not matched to a gene: 9. The CDR3 contains 16 residues. Germline V gene data show CDR1 as SGHTA and CDR2 as FQGNSA. The CDR3 DNA reads as TGTGCCAGCAGCTTAGTCGGACAGGGAAGGGTTACTGAAGCTTTCTTT. This codes for CASSLVGQGRVTEAFF.

The chain carries TRBV19 and TRBJ2-1; 7 positions match TRBD2. The CDR3 totals 15 residues. The J segment lost 4 bases and the V segment lost 4 bases, leaving 7 bases of the junction unmatched. Germline V gene data show CDR1 as LNHDA and CDR2 as SQIVND (reference sequence). CDR3 in amino acids: CASSTAGTTYNEQFF. The CDR3 DNA follows: TGTGCCAGTAGTACCGCCGGGACTACTTACAATGAGCAGTTCTTC.

This rearrangement joins TRBV18 to TRBJ1-4; TRBD1 aligns across 7 bases. This CDR3 has 18 residues. V was pared by 0 bases and J by 0 bases, with 7 bases of the junction left unmatched. CDR1 and CDR2 (germline): KGHSH, LQKENI. The CDR3 sequence: CASSPPNRGLSTNEKLFF. The CDR3 nucleotides read TGTGCCAGCTCACCACCGAACAGGGGCCTATCAACTAATGAAAAACTGTTTTTT. The full variable domain, in which reference TRBV18 and TRBJ1-4 provide the parts outside the CDR3, is NAGVMQNPRHLVRRRGQEARLRCSPMKGHSHVYWYRQLPEEGLKFMVYLQKENIIDESGMPKERFSAEFPKEGPSILRIQQVVRGDSAAYFCASSPPNRGLSTNEKLFFGSGTQLSVL.

The chain combines TRBV7-9 with TRBJ1-5; D possibly corresponds to TRBD1 (5 bases). Germline CDR1 reads SEHNR; CDR2 reads FQNEAQ (reference sequence). With 5 bases removed from V and 7 bases from J, the gap between germline ends came to 18 bases. The CDR3 totals 15 residues. In nucleotides, the CDR3 is TGTGCCAGCAGCCCCGGAGTGGGGGGGGTACAGCCCCAGCATTTT. Translated, it gives CASSPGVGGVQPQHF.

The genes are TRBV7-6 and TRBJ1-6; TRBD1 matches 8 bases. CDR3 length: 15 residues. Trimming removed 1 base from V and 9 bases from J; junction bases left unmatched: 5. Germline loops: CDR1 SGHVS, CDR2 FNYEAQ. CDR3 protein: CASSLDGTGASPLHF. The CDR3 bases are TGTGCCAGCAGCTTAGACGGGACAGGAGCTTCACCCCTCCACTTT.

The gene calls are TRBV28 and TRBJ2-7, with 7 bases identical to TRBD1. This CDR3 is built from 15 residues. With V trimmed by 2 bases and J by 6 bases, 10 bases remained unmatched. Germline loops: CDR1 MDHEN, CDR2 SYDVKM. The CDR3 spells CASSLTSTGTGEQYF. DNA of the CDR3: TGTGCCAGCAGTTTAACATCGACAGGGACGGGCGAGCAGTACTTC.

The chain is built from TRBV28 and TRBJ2-1, with 8 nucleotides matching TRBD2. The germline V gene has CDR1 MDHEN and CDR2 SYDVKM. This CDR3 has 15 amino acids. The junction had 8 bases not matched to a gene; V was cut back by 4 bases and J by 6 bases. The chain's CDR3 is CASSSSGFGRNEQFF. The CDR3 nucleotides are TGTGCCAGCAGTTCTAGCGGGTTCGGCCGCAATGAGCAGTTCTTC.

This rearrangement joins TRBV30 to TRBJ2-1, with D tentatively TRBD2 (5 bases). The CDR3 sequence is 12 residues long. Per the germline V gene, CDR1 is GTSNPN and CDR2 is SVGIG (reference sequence). V shed 1 base and J shed 9 bases, with 10 bases lying between them. The CDR3 protein is CAWSGQRGEQFF. The CDR3 DNA follows: TGTGCCTGGAGTGGGCAACGGGGTGAGCAGTTCTTC.

This sequence joins TRBV30 and TRBJ2-2; D remains unclear. Germline V gives CDR1 GTSNPN, CDR2 SVGIG (reference sequence). The CDR3 length is 13 residues. Trimming cost V 0 bases and J 7 bases, with 9 bases left between them. Here the CDR3 DNA reads TGTGCCTGGAGTGTAATGTCAGGCGGGGAGCTGTTTTTT. Its translation is CAWSVMSGGELFF.

At least ten counts were recorded for this clone. The J gene is TRBJ2-2, the V gene TRBV7-4, with TRBD2 matching over 9 bases. Germline values: CDR1 SGHVT, CDR2 SQSDAQ. The CDR3 contains 15 residues. The junction had 2 bases not matched to a gene; V was cut back by 1 base and J by 5 bases. The CDR3 nucleotides are TGTGCCAGCAGCTTAGTAGCGGGAGATACCGGGGAGCTGTTTTTT. As protein: CASSLVAGDTGELFF.

This clone was seen only once. This chain uses TRBV28 with TRBJ2-2; D possibly corresponds to TRBD2 (7 bases). This CDR3 region has 15 residues. Germline V lookup: CDR1 MDHEN, CDR2 SYDVKM. The V end was cut by 5 bases, the J end by 6 bases, with 16 bases between. CDR3: CASSKGGASAGELFF. The CDR3, as DNA: TGTGCCAGCAGTAAAGGGGGGGCATCGGCCGGGGAGCTGTTTTTT. The variable domain in full, with the rest retrieved from reference TRBV28 and TRBJ2-2, is DVKVTQSSRYLVKRTGEKVFLECVQDMDHENMFWYRQDPGLGLRLIYFSYDVKMKEKGDIPEGYSVSREKKERFSLILESASTNQTSMYLCASSKGGASAGELFFGEGSRLTVL.

This clone was recorded once. The chain uses TRBV4-1 and TRBJ2-1, with TRBD2 identical over 7 bases. CDR3 length: 16 residues. Germline lookup yields CDR1 MGHRA and CDR2 YSYEKL. V shed 1 base, J shed 2 bases, and the junction held 5 bases outside the gene matches. CDR3 sequence: CASSQAPAGPYNEQFF. DNA for the CDR3: TGCGCCAGCAGCCAAGCTCCAGCGGGACCCTACAATGAGCAGTTCTTC.

The rearrangement links TRBV7-2 to TRBJ2-1; TRBD1 aligns across 7 bases. Trimming at V came to 4 bases and at J to 6 bases, leaving 9 bases not matched to a gene. The CDR3 is 15 amino acids. The V gene's germline CDR1 is SGHTA and CDR2 FQGNSA. CDR3 sequence reads: CASSSDGTESNEQFF. Written as DNA, the CDR3 is TGTGCCAGCAGCTCGGACGGGACAGAGAGCAATGAGCAGTTCTTC.

This rearrangement joins TRBV2 to TRBJ2-7, with D perhaps matching TRBD2 (7 bases). The CDR3 extends over 14 amino acids. The V and J ends lost 6 bases and 0 bases respectively, with 12 bases between them. Per the germline V gene, CDR1 is SNHLY and CDR2 is FYNNEI. CDR3 in amino acids: CASRKRDNSYEQYF. CDR3 DNA sequence: TGTGCCAGCAGAAAGCGGGACAACTCCTACGAGCAGTACTTC.

This clone occurred a few times. Written as DNA, the CDR3 is TGTGCCAGCAGCCCAGGGTCCGGCTACACCTTC. Translated, it gives CASSPGSGYTF. This chain connects TRBV7-9 to TRBJ1-2; D might be TRBD1 (5 bases). V was pared by 5 bases and J by 8 bases, with 9 bases between. From germline, CDR1 is SEHNR and CDR2 FQNEAQ (reference sequence). CDR3 length: 11 residues.

This chain connects TRBV20-1 to TRBJ2-1; 14 nucleotides agree with TRBD2. Germline-derived CDR1 and CDR2 are DFQATT and SNEGSKA (reference sequence). V gave up 3 bases and J gave up 9 bases; unmatched junction bases: 10. The CDR3 spans 16 residues. CDR3: CSASIGTSGSESEQFF. In DNA form, the CDR3 reads TGCAGTGCTAGTATTGGGACTAGCGGGAGCGAGAGTGAGCAGTTCTTC.

This clone has just one count. The chain couples TRBV29-1 to TRBJ1-4; weak D call: TRBD1 (5 bases). The CDR3 has 13 residues. Trimming took off 4 bases at V and 8 bases at J, with 14 bases between the two ends. In germline, CDR1 is SQVTM, CDR2 ANQGSEA. The CDR3 DNA sequence: TGCAGCGTTGCTGGGGGGATCGGGGAAAAACTGTTTTTT. As protein: CSVAGGIGEKLFF.

The chain carries TRBV28 and TRBJ2-7, with 10 bases lining up with TRBD1. Unmatched junction bases numbered 7, after V lost 5 bases and J lost 3 bases. The CDR3 has 15 amino acids. Germline loops: CDR1 MDHEN, CDR2 SYDVKM. The chain's CDR3 is CASSHRQGANYEQYF. The CDR3 region has the DNA TGTGCCAGCAGTCACCGACAGGGGGCTAACTACGAGCAGTACTTC.

The chain combines TRBV3-1 (or the pseudogene TRBV3-2) with TRBJ2-4; TRBD1 is a possible D gene (6 bases). Germline V gives CDR1 LGHDT, CDR2 YNNKEL (reference sequence). V lost 1 base and J lost 0, with 13 bases in between. The CDR3 is 17 amino acids. CDR3 sequence: CASSQGTALIAKNIQYF. The CDR3 DNA is TGTGCCAGCAGCCAAGGGACAGCACTCATAGCCAAAAACATTCAGTACTTC.

The chain couples TRBV28 to TRBJ2-1, with TRBD2 matching over 8 bases. From germline, CDR1 is MDHEN and CDR2 SYDVKM. This CDR3 is built from 11 residues. Trimming at V came to 9 bases and at J to 9 bases, leaving 4 bases not matched to a gene. CDR3 bases: TGTGCCAGTAGTCGGGGGGGTGAGCAGTTCTTC. It is translated as CASSRGGEQFF.

V and J are TRBV29-1 and TRBJ1-6; D call uncertain. The CDR3 contains 13 residues. Trimming cost V 4 bases and J 7 bases, with 11 bases left between them. Germline-derived CDR1 and CDR2 are SQVTM and ANQGSEA. CDR3 nucleotides: TGCAGCGTTGGGTCGGGGAGGAATTCACCCCTCCACTTT. This sequence encodes CSVGSGRNSPLHF.

This clone showed up just once. V and J are TRBV5-1 and TRBJ2-7; 8 positions match TRBD1. The CDR3 spans 14 residues. The J segment lost 6 bases and the V segment lost 3 bases, leaving 8 bases of the junction unmatched. From germline, CDR1 is SGHRS and CDR2 YFSETQ. Here the CDR3 reads CASSSGQEVSEQYF. In nucleotides, the CDR3 is TGCGCCAGCAGCTCGGGACAGGAGGTGAGCGAGCAGTACTTC. Complete variable domain (other parts from reference TRBV5-1 and TRBJ2-7): KAGVTQTPRYLIKTRGQQVTLSCSPISGHRSVSWYQQTPGQGLQFLFEYFSETQRNKGNFPGRFSGRQFSNSRSEMNVSTLELGDSALYLCASSSGQEVSEQYFGPGTRLTVT.

The rearrangement links TRBV27 to TRBJ2-5, with 7 bases lining up with TRBD1. The CDR3 is 15 amino acids. Germline CDR1 MNHEY, CDR2 SMNVEV (reference sequence). Trimming removed 5 bases from V and 5 bases from J; junction bases left unmatched: 11. CDR3 sequence reads: CASSPQGFSRETQYF. As DNA, the CDR3 is TGTGCCAGCAGTCCACAGGGGTTTAGCCGGGAGACCCAGTACTTC.